This TCR beta chain was sequenced for a study of T cells in localized non-small cell lung cancer. Study-wide results and caveats: Among blood samples, higher T cell density accompanied longer overall survival. Analysis by sequencing included only one tumor region, so heterogeneity remains possible. Adjacent lung tissue had a median roughly 55 of the top 100 clones found in the tumor.

V lost 4 bases to trimming and J lost 7 bases, with 12 bases between them. Per germline, CDR1 SGHDT and CDR2 YYEEEE. The length of the CDR3 is 13 residues. For this clone: No antigen is known for it.

This table comes from immunoSEQ multiplex PCR, and its TCRdb copy is limited to in-frame clones, with some not included. The sample records around 30,000 clones, 92% being singletons. The material was peripheral blood mononuclear cells, obtained before any cancer treatment. The receptor was derived from a woman aged 40-75 years with stage III lung adenocarcinoma. The rearrangement joins TRBV5-6 to TRBJ1-5, with no clear D. The CDR3 coding sequence is TGTGCCAGCAGCCTAAATCGGAGACAGCCCCAGCATTTT. Encoded protein: CASSLNRRQPQHF.